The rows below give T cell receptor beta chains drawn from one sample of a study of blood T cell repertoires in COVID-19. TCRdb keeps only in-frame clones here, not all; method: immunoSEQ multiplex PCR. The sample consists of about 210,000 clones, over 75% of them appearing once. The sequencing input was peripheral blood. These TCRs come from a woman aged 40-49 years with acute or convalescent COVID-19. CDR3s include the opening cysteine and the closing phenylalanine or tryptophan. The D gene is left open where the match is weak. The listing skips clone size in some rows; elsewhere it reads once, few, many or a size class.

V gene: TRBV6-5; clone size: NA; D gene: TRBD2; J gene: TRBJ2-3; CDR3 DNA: TGTGCCAGCAGTCGGGGGGGGGTAAGTACAGATACGCAGTATTTT; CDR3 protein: CASSRGGVSTDTQYF
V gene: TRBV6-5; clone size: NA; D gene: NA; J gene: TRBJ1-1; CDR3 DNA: TGTGCCAGCAGACCCGGAAAGCAGGAGAACACTGAAGCTTTCTTT; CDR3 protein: CASRPGKQENTEAFF
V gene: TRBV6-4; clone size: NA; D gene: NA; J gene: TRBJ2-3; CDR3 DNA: TGTGCCAGCAGTTTTTCGGGGGGCGCCACAGATACGCAGTATTTT; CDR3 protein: CASSFSGGATDTQYF
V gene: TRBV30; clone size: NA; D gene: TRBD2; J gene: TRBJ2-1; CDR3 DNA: TGTGCCTGGAAGCGGGGTCGGTACAATGAGCAGTTCTTC; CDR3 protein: CAWKRGRYNEQFF
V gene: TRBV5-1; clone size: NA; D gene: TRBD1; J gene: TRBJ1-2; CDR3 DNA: TGCGCCAGCAGCTTGGGGGACAGGGCCTATGGCTACACCTTC; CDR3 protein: CASSLGDRAYGYTF
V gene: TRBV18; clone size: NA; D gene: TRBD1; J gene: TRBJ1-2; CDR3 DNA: TGTGCCAGCTCCCTCGACAGGGAGTATGGCTACACCTTC; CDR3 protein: CASSLDREYGYTF
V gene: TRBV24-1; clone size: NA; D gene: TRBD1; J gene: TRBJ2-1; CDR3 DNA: TGTGCCACCAGTGATTTGGGGCTTTCCGGGACAGCGTACAATGAGCAGTTCTTC; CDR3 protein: CATSDLGLSGTAYNEQFF
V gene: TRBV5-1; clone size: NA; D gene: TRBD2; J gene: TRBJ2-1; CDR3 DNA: TGCGCCAGCAGCTTGGGGGGGACTAGCCGGATTTACAATGAGCAGTTCTTC; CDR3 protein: CASSLGGTSRIYNEQFF
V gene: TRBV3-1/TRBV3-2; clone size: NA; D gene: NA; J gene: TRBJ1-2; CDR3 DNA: TGTGCCAGCAGCCAAGGGACACTTAACTATGGCTACACCTTC; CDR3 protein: CASSQGTLNYGYTF
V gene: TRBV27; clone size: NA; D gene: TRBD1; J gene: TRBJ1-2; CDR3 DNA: TGTGCCAGCAAGGAGGGGGCGGAGGGCTACACCTTC; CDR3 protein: CASKEGAEGYTF
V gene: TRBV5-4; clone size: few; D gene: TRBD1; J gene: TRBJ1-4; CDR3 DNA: TGTGCCAGCAGCCTAAAAACAGGGGCAACTAATGAAAAACTGTTTTTT; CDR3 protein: CASSLKTGATNEKLFF
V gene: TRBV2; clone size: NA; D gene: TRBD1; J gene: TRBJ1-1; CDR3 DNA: TGTGCCAGCAGGACCCTACAGGGGTTGGGTCTTTTAGCTTTCTTT; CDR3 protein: CASRTLQGLGLLAFF
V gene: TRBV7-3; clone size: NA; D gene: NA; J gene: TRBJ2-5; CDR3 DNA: TGTGCCAGCAGCTTAAGCGGGGCAGGAGAGACCCAGTACTTC; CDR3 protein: CASSLSGAGETQYF
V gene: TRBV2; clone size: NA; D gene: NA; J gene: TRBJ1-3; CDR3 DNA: TGTGCCAGCAGTGAAGCTGGGGCAGACCGAAACACCATATATTTT; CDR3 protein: CASSEAGADRNTIYF
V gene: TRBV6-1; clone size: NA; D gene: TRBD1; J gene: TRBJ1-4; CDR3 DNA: TGTGCCAGCAGTGACCCCCACAGGGGCGAAAAACTGTTTTTT; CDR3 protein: CASSDPHRGEKLFF
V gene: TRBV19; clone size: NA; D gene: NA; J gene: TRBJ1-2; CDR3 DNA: TGTGCCAGTACCGGATCAGGGAGGTATGGCTACACCTTC; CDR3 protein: CASTGSGRYGYTF
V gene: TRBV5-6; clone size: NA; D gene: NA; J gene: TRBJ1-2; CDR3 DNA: TGTGCCAGCAGCGCCCTCGGGAACTATGGCTACACCTTC; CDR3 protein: CASSALGNYGYTF